This entry lists 12 T cell receptor beta chains sequenced from one sample in a study of CD8 T cells in Susac syndrome. Random hexamers served to reverse transcribe roughly 0.5 to 1 ug RNA. TCRdb re-derived calls from the immunoSEQ multiplex PCR reads in MiXCR, one entry per CDR3 protein. Of about 120,000 distinct CDR3 sequences in the sample, 90% to 95% are singletons; the top ten hold approximately 0.2%. What was sequenced was CD8+ T cells from PBMCs. These receptors all stem from a human donor with Susac syndrome.

V gene TRBV20-1 combines with J gene TRBJ2-5; 7 positions agree with TRBD2. Germline V gene lookup returns CDR1 DFQATT and CDR2 SNEGSKA (reference sequence). Trimming at V came to 0 bases and at J to 5 bases, leaving 3 bases not matched to a gene. The CDR3 runs 13 residues. This chain's CDR3 is CSARDWEGETQYF. CDR3 sequence (DNA): TGCAGTGCTAGAGATTGGGAGGGGGAGACCCAGTACTTC.

This clonotype was detected once. The chain combines TRBV20-1 with TRBJ2-1; 11 bases map to TRBD2. Germline V gene data show CDR1 as DFQATT and CDR2 as SNEGSKA (reference sequence). The CDR3 spans 15 residues. V lost 5 bases, J lost 7 bases, and 10 bases stayed unmatched. The CDR3 sequence is CSALSGTSGGNEQFF. The CDR3 nucleotides are TGCAGTGCTTTATCCGGGACTAGCGGCGGGAATGAGCAGTTCTTC.

This clonotype appeared a single time. This chain links TRBV27 with TRBJ1-2; 8 bases are a match to TRBD1. J lost 8 bases, V lost 6 bases, and 8 bases had no gene match. Germline values: CDR1 MNHEY, CDR2 SMNVEV (reference sequence). The CDR3 is 13 amino acids. The CDR3 coding sequence is TGTGCCAGCAGCGGACAGGGTCTAAACGGCTACACCTTC. This gives the protein CASSGQGLNGYTF.

The chain carries TRBV29-1 and TRBJ2-3; 8 bases align to TRBD2. Germline CDR1 is SQVTM and CDR2 is ANQGSEA. After removal of 7 bases from V and 2 bases from J, the junction contained 11 bases not matched to a gene. This CDR3 comprises 15 residues. The CDR3 sequence: CSADEERGTTDTQYF. The DNA for the CDR3 is TGCAGCGCCGACGAAGAGCGGGGGACCACAGATACGCAGTATTTT.

In its sample, this clonotype was seen a few times. The chain is built from TRBV25-1 and TRBJ2-5, with 9 bases that match TRBD1. This CDR3 spans 16 amino acids. V lost 4 bases to trimming and J lost 2 bases; unmatched junction nucleotides: 8. The V gene's germline CDR1 is MGHDK and CDR2 SYGVNS. The CDR3 region is CASSGRQGVAQETQYF. The CDR3 nucleotides are TGTGCCAGCAGTGGTAGACAGGGGGTAGCACAAGAGACCCAGTACTTC.

The gene calls are TRBV13 and TRBJ2-3; D uncertain. CDR3 size: 15 residues. V lost 1 base, J lost 6 bases, and 14 bases lay in between. Per germline, CDR1 PRHDT and CDR2 FYEKMQ (reference sequence). The CDR3 here is CASSLERSRADTQYF. DNA of the CDR3: TGTGCCAGCAGCTTAGAACGATCAAGAGCTGATACGCAGTATTTT.

The genes are TRBV5-6 and TRBJ2-7; D unclear. In germline, CDR1 is SGHDT, CDR2 YYEEEE. The ends were cut back, 1 base at V and 0 bases at J, with 8 bases in the middle. CDR3 length: 14 amino acids. The CDR3 protein is CASSLSTSSYEQYF. The CDR3 DNA is TGTGCCAGCAGCTTGAGCACCAGCTCCTACGAGCAGTACTTC.

This sequence joins TRBV4-1 and TRBJ1-1; D ambiguous. The CDR3 is 15 amino acids. Germline V gene data show CDR1 as MGHRA and CDR2 as YSYEKL. Trimming stripped 3 bases from V and 2 bases from J, with 13 bases between. In nucleotides, the CDR3 is TGCGCCAGCAGCCACAGCCCGACGGGTAACACTGAAGCTTTCTTT. Its translation: CASSHSPTGNTEAFF.

The chain uses TRBV27 and TRBJ1-4; D unresolved. With 5 bases removed from V and 5 bases from J, the gap between germline ends came to 12 bases. Germline V gene lookup returns CDR1 MNHEY and CDR2 SMNVEV (reference sequence). This CDR3 region has 14 residues. CDR3 in DNA: TGTGCCAGCAGTCCGAGGGTAGACAATGAAAAACTGTTTTTT. It specifies CASSPRVDNEKLFF. The whole variable domain, filled in from reference TRBV27 and TRBJ1-4, reads EAQVTQNPRYLITVTGKKLTVTCSQNMNHEYMSWYRQDPGLGLRQIYYSMNVEVTDKGDVPEGYKVSRKEKRNFPLILESPSPNQTSLYFCASSPRVDNEKLFFGSGTQLSVL.

The J gene is TRBJ1-1, the V gene TRBV18; D is unclear. Trimming shortened V by 3 bases and J by 1 base, and 12 bases separated the two germline ends. Germline-derived CDR1 and CDR2 are KGHSH and LQKENI. The CDR3 extends over 15 amino acids. Here the CDR3 DNA reads TGTGCCAGCTCACCCTATGGTGGAGGGAACACTGAAGCTTTCTTT. Protein: CASSPYGGGNTEAFF.

The chain uses TRBV30 and TRBJ2-1; D possibly uses TRBD1 or TRBD2 (5 bases each). Germline V gives CDR1 GTSNPN, CDR2 SVGIG (reference sequence). V was shortened by 3 bases and J by 8 bases, with 14 bases between the two germline ends. The CDR3 runs to 13 residues. This chain's CDR3 is CAWSWVEGYEQFF. As DNA, the CDR3 is TGTGCCTGGAGCTGGGTAGAGGGGTATGAGCAGTTCTTC. Looking up the rest from reference TRBV30 and TRBJ2-1 gives the full variable domain: SQTIHQWPATLVQPVGSPLSLECTVEGTSNPNLYWYRQAAGRGLQLLFYSVGIGQISSEVPQNLSASRPQDRQFILSSKKLLLSDSGFYLCAWSWVEGYEQFFGPGTRLTVL.

The rearrangement joins TRBV24-1 to TRBJ2-2, with D hard to call. The CDR3 consists of 11 residues. Trimming cost V 4 bases and J 6 bases, with 2 bases left between them. Germline V gene lookup returns CDR1 KGHDR and CDR2 SFDVKD. CDR3 loop: CATSDSGELFF. The CDR3, as DNA: TGTGCCACCAGTGACTCCGGGGAGCTGTTTTTT.